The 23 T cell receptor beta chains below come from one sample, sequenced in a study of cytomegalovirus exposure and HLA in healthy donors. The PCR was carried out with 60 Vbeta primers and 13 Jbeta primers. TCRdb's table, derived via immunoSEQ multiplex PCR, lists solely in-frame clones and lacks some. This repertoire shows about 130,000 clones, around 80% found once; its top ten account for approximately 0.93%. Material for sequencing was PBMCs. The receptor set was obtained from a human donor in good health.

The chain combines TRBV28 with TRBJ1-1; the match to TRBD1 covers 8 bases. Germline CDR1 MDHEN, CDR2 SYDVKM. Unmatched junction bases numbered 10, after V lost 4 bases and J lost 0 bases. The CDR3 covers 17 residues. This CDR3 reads CASSSLGQETLNTEAFF. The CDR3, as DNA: TGTGCCAGCAGTTCCTTGGGACAGGAGACCCTGAACACTGAAGCTTTCTTT.

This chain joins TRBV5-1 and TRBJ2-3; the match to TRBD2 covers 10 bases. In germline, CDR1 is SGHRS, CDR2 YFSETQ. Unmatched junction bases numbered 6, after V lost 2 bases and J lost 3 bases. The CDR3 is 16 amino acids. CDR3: CASSLTLAGETDTQYF. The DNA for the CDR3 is TGCGCCAGCAGCTTAACGCTAGCGGGGGAAACAGATACGCAGTATTTT.

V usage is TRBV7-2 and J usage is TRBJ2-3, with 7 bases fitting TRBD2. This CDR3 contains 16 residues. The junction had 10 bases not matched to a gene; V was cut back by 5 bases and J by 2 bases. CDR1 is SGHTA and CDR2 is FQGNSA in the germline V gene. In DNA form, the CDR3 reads TGTGCCAGCAGCCCCTCGAGAGCGGGATCCACAGATACGCAGTATTTT. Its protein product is CASSPSRAGSTDTQYF.

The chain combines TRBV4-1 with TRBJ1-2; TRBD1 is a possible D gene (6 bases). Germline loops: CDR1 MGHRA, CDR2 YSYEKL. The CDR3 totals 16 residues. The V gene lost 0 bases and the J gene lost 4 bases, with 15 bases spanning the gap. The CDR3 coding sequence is TGCGCCAGCAGCCAAGAGGCGGACAGTCTTGTCTATGGCTACACCTTC. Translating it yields CASSQEADSLVYGYTF.

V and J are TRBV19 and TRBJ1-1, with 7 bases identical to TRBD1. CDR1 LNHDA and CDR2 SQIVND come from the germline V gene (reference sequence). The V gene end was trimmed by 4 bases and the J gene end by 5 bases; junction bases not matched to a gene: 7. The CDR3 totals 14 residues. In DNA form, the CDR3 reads TGTGCCAGTAGTAGGGGAACAGGGGTTACTGAAGCTTTCTTT. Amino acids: CASSRGTGVTEAFF.

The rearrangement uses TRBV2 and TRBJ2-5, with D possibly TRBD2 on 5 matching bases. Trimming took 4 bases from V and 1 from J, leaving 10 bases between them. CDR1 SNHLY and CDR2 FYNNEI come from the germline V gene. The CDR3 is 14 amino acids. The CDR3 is CASSGRRSQETQYF. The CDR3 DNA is TGTGCCAGCAGTGGTCGGAGGAGCCAAGAGACCCAGTACTTC.

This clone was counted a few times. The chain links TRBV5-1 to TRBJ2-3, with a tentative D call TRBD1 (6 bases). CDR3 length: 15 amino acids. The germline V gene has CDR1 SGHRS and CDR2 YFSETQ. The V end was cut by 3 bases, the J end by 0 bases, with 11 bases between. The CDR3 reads CASSSTGGSTDTQYF. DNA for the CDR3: TGCGCCAGCAGCTCGACAGGAGGAAGCACAGATACGCAGTATTTT.

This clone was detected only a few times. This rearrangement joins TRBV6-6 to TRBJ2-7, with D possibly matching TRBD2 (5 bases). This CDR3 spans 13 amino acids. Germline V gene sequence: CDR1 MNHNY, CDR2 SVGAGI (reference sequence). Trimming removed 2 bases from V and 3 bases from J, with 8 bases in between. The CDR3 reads CASSYGGYYEQYF. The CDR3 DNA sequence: TGTGCCAGCAGTTACGGCGGGTACTACGAGCAGTACTTC.

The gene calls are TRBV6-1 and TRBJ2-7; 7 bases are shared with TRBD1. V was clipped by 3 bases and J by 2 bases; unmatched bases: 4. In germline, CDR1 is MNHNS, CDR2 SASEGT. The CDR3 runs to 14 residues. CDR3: CASSDRDRTYEQYF. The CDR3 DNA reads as TGTGCCAGCAGTGACCGGGACAGAACCTACGAGCAGTACTTC.

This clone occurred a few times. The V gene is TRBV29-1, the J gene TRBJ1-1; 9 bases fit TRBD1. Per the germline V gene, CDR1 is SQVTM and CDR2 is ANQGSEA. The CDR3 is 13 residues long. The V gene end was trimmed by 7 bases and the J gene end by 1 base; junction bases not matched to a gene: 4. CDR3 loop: CSGQTGGNTEAFF. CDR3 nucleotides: TGCAGCGGACAGACAGGGGGGAACACTGAAGCTTTCTTT.

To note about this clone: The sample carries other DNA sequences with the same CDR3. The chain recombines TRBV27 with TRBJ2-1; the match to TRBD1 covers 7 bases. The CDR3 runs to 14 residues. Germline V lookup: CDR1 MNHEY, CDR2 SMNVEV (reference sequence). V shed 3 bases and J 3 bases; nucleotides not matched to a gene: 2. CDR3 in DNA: TGTGCCAGCAGTTTGGGGACAGTCTACAATGAGCAGTTCTTC. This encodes CASSLGTVYNEQFF.

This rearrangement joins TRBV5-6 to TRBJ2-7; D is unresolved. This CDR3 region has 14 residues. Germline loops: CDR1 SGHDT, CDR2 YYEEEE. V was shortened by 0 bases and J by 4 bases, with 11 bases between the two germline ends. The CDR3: CASSLGISQYEQYF. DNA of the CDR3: TGTGCCAGCAGCTTGGGCATATCCCAGTACGAGCAGTACTTC.

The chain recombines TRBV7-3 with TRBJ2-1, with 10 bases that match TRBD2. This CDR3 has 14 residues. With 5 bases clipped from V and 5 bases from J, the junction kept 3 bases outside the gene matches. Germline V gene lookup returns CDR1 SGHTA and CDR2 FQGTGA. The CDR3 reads CASSDGLADNEQFF. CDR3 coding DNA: TGTGCCAGCAGCGACGGACTAGCGGACAATGAGCAGTTCTTC.

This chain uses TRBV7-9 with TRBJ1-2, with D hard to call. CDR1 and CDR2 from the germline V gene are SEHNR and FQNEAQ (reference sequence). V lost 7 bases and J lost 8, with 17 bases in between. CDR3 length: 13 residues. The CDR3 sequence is CASTPGGKDGYTF. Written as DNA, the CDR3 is TGTGCCAGCACCCCGGGAGGGAAGGACGGCTACACCTTC.

The CDR3 DNA follows: TGTGCCAGCAGCGCCCAGGGACAGAACACTGAAGCTTTCTTT. Translated: CASSAQGQNTEAFF. The chain employs TRBV11-2 and TRBJ1-1, with D maybe TRBD1 (6 bases). Germline lookup yields CDR1 SGHAT and CDR2 FQNNGV. CDR3 length: 14 residues. V was shortened by 5 bases and J by 1 base, with 11 bases between the two germline ends.

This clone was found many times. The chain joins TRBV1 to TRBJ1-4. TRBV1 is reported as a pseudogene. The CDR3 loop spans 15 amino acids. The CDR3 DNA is TGCACCAGCAGCCGCGGGAGTGTTACTAATGAAAAACTGTTTTTT. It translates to CTSSRGSVTNEKLFF.

Here the CDR3 reads CASSARPSRGAYNEQFF. In DNA, the CDR3 is TGTGCCAGCAGCGCCCGTCCTTCGCGGGGGGCGTACAATGAGCAGTTCTTC. The chain couples TRBV11-2 to TRBJ2-1; 8 nucleotides align to TRBD2. Trimming took 5 bases from V and 4 from J; bases not matched to a gene: 13. The germline V gene has CDR1 SGHAT and CDR2 FQNNGV. This CDR3 spans 17 amino acids.

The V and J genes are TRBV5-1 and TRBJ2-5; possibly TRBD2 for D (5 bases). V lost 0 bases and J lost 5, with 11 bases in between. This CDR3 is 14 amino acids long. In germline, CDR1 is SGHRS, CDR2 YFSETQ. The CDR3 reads CASSLVAGRETQYF. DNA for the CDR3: TGCGCCAGCAGCTTGGTTGCGGGCCGGGAGACCCAGTACTTC.

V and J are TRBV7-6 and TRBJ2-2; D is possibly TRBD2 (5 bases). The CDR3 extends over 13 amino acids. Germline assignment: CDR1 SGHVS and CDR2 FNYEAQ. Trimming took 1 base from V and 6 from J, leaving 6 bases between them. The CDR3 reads CASSLGGSGELFF. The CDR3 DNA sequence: TGTGCCAGCAGCTTAGGAGGGTCCGGGGAGCTGTTTTTT.

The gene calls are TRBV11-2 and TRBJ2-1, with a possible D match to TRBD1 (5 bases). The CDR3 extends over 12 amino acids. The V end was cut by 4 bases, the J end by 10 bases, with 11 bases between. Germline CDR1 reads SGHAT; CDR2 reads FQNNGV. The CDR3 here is CASSSPSGEQFF. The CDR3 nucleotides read TGTGCCAGCAGCTCTCCGTCAGGGGAGCAGTTCTTC.

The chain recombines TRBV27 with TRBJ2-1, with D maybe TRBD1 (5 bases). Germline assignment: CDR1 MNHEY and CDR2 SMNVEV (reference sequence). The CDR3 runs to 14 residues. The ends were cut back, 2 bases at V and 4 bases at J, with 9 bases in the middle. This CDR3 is CASSLRNRYNEQFF. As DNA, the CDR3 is TGTGCCAGCAGTTTAAGAAACAGGTACAATGAGCAGTTCTTC.

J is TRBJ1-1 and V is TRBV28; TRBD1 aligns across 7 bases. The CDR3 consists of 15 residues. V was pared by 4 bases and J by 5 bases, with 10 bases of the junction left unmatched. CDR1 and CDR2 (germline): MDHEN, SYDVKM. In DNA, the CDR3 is TGTGCCAGCAGTTCCACCGGGACAGAGAATACTGAAGCTTTCTTT. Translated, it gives CASSSTGTENTEAFF.

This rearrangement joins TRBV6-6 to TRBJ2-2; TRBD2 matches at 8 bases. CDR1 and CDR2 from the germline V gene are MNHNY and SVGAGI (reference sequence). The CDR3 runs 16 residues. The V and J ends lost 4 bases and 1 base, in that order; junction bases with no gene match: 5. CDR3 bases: TGTGCCAGCAGTTTTAGACGGGGGGGGAACACCGGGGAGCTGTTTTTT. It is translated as CASSFRRGGNTGELFF.